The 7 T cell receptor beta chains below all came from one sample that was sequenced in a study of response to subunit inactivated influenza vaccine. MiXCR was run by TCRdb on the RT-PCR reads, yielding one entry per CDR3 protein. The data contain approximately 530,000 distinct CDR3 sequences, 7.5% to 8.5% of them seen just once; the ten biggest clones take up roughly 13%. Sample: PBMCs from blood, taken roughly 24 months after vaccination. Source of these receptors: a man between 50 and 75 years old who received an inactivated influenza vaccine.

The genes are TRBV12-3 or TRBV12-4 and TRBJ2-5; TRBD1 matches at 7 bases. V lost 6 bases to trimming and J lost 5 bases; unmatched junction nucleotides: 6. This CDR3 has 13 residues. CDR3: CASSTTGVETQYF. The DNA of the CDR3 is TGTGCCAGCAGCACCACAGGGGTGGAGACCCAGTACTTC.

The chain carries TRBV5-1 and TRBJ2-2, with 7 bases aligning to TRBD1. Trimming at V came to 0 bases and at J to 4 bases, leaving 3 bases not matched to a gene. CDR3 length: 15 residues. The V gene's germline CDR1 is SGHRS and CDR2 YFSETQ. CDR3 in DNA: TGCGCCAGCAGCTTGGGGGACAGAACCACCGGGGAGCTGTTTTTT. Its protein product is CASSLGDRTTGELFF.

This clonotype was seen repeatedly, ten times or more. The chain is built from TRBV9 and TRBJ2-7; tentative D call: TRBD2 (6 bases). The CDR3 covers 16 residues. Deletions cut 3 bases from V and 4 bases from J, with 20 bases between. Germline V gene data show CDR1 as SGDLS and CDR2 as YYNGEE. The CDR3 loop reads CASSAQRVAGRYEQYF. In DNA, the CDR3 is TGTGCCAGCAGCGCACAACGTGTCGCAGGGAGGTACGAGCAGTACTTC.

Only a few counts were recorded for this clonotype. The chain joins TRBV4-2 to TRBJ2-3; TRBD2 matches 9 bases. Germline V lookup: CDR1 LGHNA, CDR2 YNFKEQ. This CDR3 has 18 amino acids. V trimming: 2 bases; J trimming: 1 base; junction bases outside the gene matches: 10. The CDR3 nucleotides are TGTGCCAGCAGCCAAATTCTAGCGGGACCCTCTGGCACAGATACGCAGTATTTT. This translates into CASSQILAGPSGTDTQYF.

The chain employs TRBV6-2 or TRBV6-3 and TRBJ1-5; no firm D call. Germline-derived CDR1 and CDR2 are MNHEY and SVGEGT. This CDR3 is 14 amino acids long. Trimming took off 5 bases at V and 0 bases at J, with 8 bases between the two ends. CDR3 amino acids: CASSETYSNQPQHF. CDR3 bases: TGTGCCAGCAGTGAGACCTATAGCAATCAGCCCCAGCATTTT.

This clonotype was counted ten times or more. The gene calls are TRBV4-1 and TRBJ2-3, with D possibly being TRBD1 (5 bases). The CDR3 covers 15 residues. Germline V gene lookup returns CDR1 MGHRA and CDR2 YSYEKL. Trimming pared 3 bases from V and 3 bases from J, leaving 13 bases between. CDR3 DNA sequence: TGCGCCAGCAGCCACTCTGGGCAGGGAACAGATACGCAGTATTTT. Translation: CASSHSGQGTDTQYF.

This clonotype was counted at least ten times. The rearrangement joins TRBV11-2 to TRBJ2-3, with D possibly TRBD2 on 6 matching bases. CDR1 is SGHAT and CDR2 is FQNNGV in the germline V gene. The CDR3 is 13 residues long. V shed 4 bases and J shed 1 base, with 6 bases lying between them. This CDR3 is CASSSGGTDTQYF. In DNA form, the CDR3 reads TGTGCCAGCAGCTCGGGGGGCACAGATACGCAGTATTTT.